Listed below are T cell receptor beta chains from one sample, sequenced in a study of T cells in Graves' hyperthyroidism and ophthalmopathy. Using its own MiXCR run on the multiplex PCR reads, TCRdb lists one record per CDR3 protein. The data hold about 200,000 distinct CDR3 sequences, with under 20% observed a single time. The sample taken for sequencing was blood. The receptor set was obtained from a man aged 50-59 years with Graves' hyperthyroidism. Both conserved end residues are part of each CDR3. A D gene is named only where the DNA matches it firmly. For some rows the clone size is stated as once, few or many, or as a class when expanded; others skip it.

D gene: TRBD2
clone size: -
J gene: TRBJ2-7
V gene: TRBV20-1
CDR3 DNA: TGCAGTGCCCAGCGGGAGGGCGACGAGCAGTACTTC
CDR3 protein: CSAQREGDEQYF

D gene: -
clone size: many
J gene: TRBJ2-4
V gene: TRBV7-9
CDR3 DNA: TGTGCCAGCAGCTCCCGATCGGAGGGTTGGGCCAAAAACATTCAGTACTTC
CDR3 protein: CASSSRSEGWAKNIQYF

D gene: -
clone size: -
J gene: TRBJ2-2
V gene: TRBV5-1
CDR3 DNA: TGCGCCAGCAGCTCCAACGCCTTTGGCACCGGGGAGCTGTTTTTT
CDR3 protein: CASSSNAFGTGELFF

D gene: -
clone size: many
J gene: TRBJ2-3
V gene: TRBV25-1
CDR3 DNA: TGTGCCAGCAGTGACGACCACACAGTCGCAGATACGCAGTATTTT
CDR3 protein: CASSDDHTVADTQYF

D gene: TRBD2
clone size: -
J gene: TRBJ2-7
V gene: TRBV7-2
CDR3 DNA: TGTGCCTCGACCTCCTACGGACTAGCGGCCTACGAGCAGTACTTC
CDR3 protein: CASTSYGLAAYEQYF

D gene: -
clone size: -
J gene: TRBJ2-2
V gene: TRBV5-4
CDR3 DNA: TGTGCCAGCAGCTTGGATGCGGGCGCGAACACCGGGGAGCTGTTTTTT
CDR3 protein: CASSLDAGANTGELFF

D gene: -
clone size: many
J gene: TRBJ1-5
V gene: TRBV28
CDR3 DNA: TGTGCCAGCAGTTGGGATCGAGAAAATCAGCCCCAGCATTTT
CDR3 protein: CASSWDRENQPQHF

D gene: TRBD1
clone size: many
J gene: TRBJ2-7
V gene: TRBV10-3
CDR3 DNA: TGTGCCATCAGTCAGGACAGGGTTTTGGTCGAGCAGTACTTC
CDR3 protein: CAISQDRVLVEQYF

D gene: -
clone size: -
J gene: TRBJ2-2
V gene: TRBV20-1
CDR3 DNA: TGCAGTGCCCGAGCAGCTAACACCGGGGAGCTGTTTTTT
CDR3 protein: CSARAANTGELFF

D gene: -
clone size: many
J gene: TRBJ1-2
V gene: TRBV11-3
CDR3 DNA: TGTGCCAGCAGCCCTTCGGGTAGTGGCTACACCTTC
CDR3 protein: CASSPSGSGYTF

D gene: TRBD1
clone size: -
J gene: TRBJ1-2
V gene: TRBV3-1
CDR3 DNA: TGTGCCAGCAGCCCGAAACAGGGGTTGTCCGGCTACACCTTC
CDR3 protein: CASSPKQGLSGYTF

D gene: -
clone size: few
J gene: TRBJ2-1
V gene: TRBV5-6
CDR3 DNA: TGTGCCAGCAGCTCCGGGGACCGCTACAATGAGCAGTTCTTC
CDR3 protein: CASSSGDRYNEQFF

D gene: -
clone size: few
J gene: TRBJ1-2
V gene: TRBV7-8
CDR3 DNA: TGTGCCAGCACCGAACAGGGCGGCGCTAACTATGGCTACACCTTC
CDR3 protein: CASTEQGGANYGYTF

D gene: TRBD1
clone size: many
J gene: TRBJ2-7
V gene: TRBV6-1
CDR3 DNA: TGTGCCAGCAGAATAGGACAGGGGGCGGGTGAGCAGTACTTC
CDR3 protein: CASRIGQGAGEQYF

D gene: -
clone size: few
J gene: TRBJ2-2
V gene: TRBV7-9
CDR3 DNA: TGTGCCAGCAGCCTACTCTGGACAGAGGACACCGGGGAGCTGTTTTTT
CDR3 protein: CASSLLWTEDTGELFF

D gene: -
clone size: many
J gene: TRBJ2-4
V gene: TRBV15
CDR3 DNA: TGTGCCACCAGCAGAGACAGGTGGGACATTCAGTACTTC
CDR3 protein: CATSRDRWDIQYF

D gene: -
clone size: many
J gene: TRBJ1-5
V gene: TRBV13
CDR3 DNA: TGTGCCAGCAGCTTAGCAGGAGGCAAGCATCAGCCCCAGCATTTT
CDR3 protein: CASSLAGGKHQPQHF

D gene: -
clone size: -
J gene: TRBJ1-1
V gene: TRBV4-1
CDR3 DNA: TGCGCCAGCAGCCAAGGCGGGGTTAACACTGAAGCTTTCTTT
CDR3 protein: CASSQGGVNTEAFF

D gene: TRBD1
clone size: many
J gene: TRBJ1-1
V gene: TRBV6-2/TRBV6-3
CDR3 DNA: TGTGCCAGCAGAAGGACAGGGAACACTGAAGCTTTCTTT
CDR3 protein: CASRRTGNTEAFF

D gene: -
clone size: -
J gene: TRBJ1-3
V gene: TRBV20-1
CDR3 DNA: TGCAGTGCTAGCAGGGTTCCTGGAAACACCATATATTTT
CDR3 protein: CSASRVPGNTIYF

D gene: -
clone size: many
J gene: TRBJ1-1
V gene: TRBV6-2/TRBV6-3
CDR3 DNA: TGTGCCAGCAGTTACTGGGGGATCGCTGAAGCTTTCTTT
CDR3 protein: CASSYWGIAEAFF

D gene: -
clone size: -
J gene: TRBJ1-5
V gene: TRBV27
CDR3 DNA: TGTGCCACCAAGGGCGGGAACAATCAGCCCCAGCATTTT
CDR3 protein: CATKGGNNQPQHF

D gene: -
clone size: many
J gene: TRBJ2-1
V gene: TRBV7-9
CDR3 DNA: TGTGCCAGCAGCGGGCGGGCGGACAATGAGCAGTTCTTC
CDR3 protein: CASSGRADNEQFF

D gene: -
clone size: -
J gene: TRBJ1-4
V gene: TRBV28
CDR3 DNA: TGTGCCAGCGGGGACCCAACTAATGAAAAACTGTTTTTT
CDR3 protein: CASGDPTNEKLFF

D gene: TRBD1
clone size: many
J gene: TRBJ2-6
V gene: TRBV27
CDR3 DNA: TGTGCCACCGCGGGACAGGGAATCTCGGGGGCCAACGTCCTGACTTTC
CDR3 protein: CATAGQGISGANVLTF

D gene: -
clone size: many
J gene: TRBJ2-5
V gene: TRBV12-3/TRBV12-4
CDR3 DNA: TGTGCCAGCAGTCCGACCGACAGCTCTTACCAAGAGACCCAGTACTTC
CDR3 protein: CASSPTDSSYQETQYF

D gene: TRBD2
clone size: -
J gene: TRBJ2-1
V gene: TRBV3-1
CDR3 DNA: TGTGCCAGCAGCCCCCCCGGCGGGGGTTACAATGAGCAGTTCTTC
CDR3 protein: CASSPPGGGYNEQFF

D gene: TRBD2
clone size: many
J gene: TRBJ2-5
V gene: TRBV6-2/TRBV6-3
CDR3 DNA: TGTGCCAGCAGTTACTCGGTGGCTAGCGGGAGTCCGGAGACCCAGTACTTC
CDR3 protein: CASSYSVASGSPETQYF

D gene: TRBD2
clone size: -
J gene: TRBJ2-1
V gene: TRBV20-1
CDR3 DNA: TGCAGTGCTAGCCACAGACTAGCGGGTGATTACAATGAGCAGTTCTTC
CDR3 protein: CSASHRLAGDYNEQFF

D gene: -
clone size: -
J gene: TRBJ1-2
V gene: TRBV3-1
CDR3 DNA: TGTGCCAGCAGCGTAGCAGGGGACTATGGCTACACCTTC
CDR3 protein: CASSVAGDYGYTF

D gene: TRBD2
clone size: many
J gene: TRBJ2-1
V gene: TRBV3-1
CDR3 DNA: TGTGCCAGCACCTTCGTAGCGGGAGGGCCCGGTGAGCAGTTCTTC
CDR3 protein: CASTFVAGGPGEQFF

D gene: -
clone size: many
J gene: TRBJ2-1
V gene: TRBV20-1
CDR3 DNA: TGCAGTGCTAGAGATGGTGCGGGACCAACCCCAGACAATGAGCAGTTCTTC
CDR3 protein: CSARDGAGPTPDNEQFF

D gene: -
clone size: few
J gene: TRBJ1-6
V gene: TRBV7-2
CDR3 DNA: TGTGCCAGCAGCGGGACCCGGGCGGGGGATTCACCCCTCCACTTT
CDR3 protein: CASSGTRAGDSPLHF

D gene: -
clone size: -
J gene: TRBJ2-3
V gene: TRBV13
CDR3 DNA: TGTGCCAGCAGCTTAGGGGGGAGAGCGACAGATACGCAGTATTTT
CDR3 protein: CASSLGGRATDTQYF

D gene: -
clone size: many
J gene: TRBJ2-5
V gene: TRBV11-3
CDR3 DNA: TGTGCCAGCAGTCGATGGGACTCAGAGACCCAGTACTTC
CDR3 protein: CASSRWDSETQYF

D gene: -
clone size: -
J gene: TRBJ1-4
V gene: TRBV4-1
CDR3 DNA: TGCGCCAGCAGCCAAGCTGGAACAGGGAATGAAAAACTGTTTTTT
CDR3 protein: CASSQAGTGNEKLFF

D gene: -
clone size: few
J gene: TRBJ2-2
V gene: TRBV19
CDR3 DNA: TGTGCCAGTAGTATAGATCGCTCATACACCGGGGAGCTGTTTTTT
CDR3 protein: CASSIDRSYTGELFF

D gene: TRBD1
clone size: few
J gene: TRBJ2-1
V gene: TRBV7-3
CDR3 DNA: TGTGCCAGCAGCCCCGGGACAGCGAGTGAGCAGTTCTTC
CDR3 protein: CASSPGTASEQFF

D gene: -
clone size: many
J gene: TRBJ2-5
V gene: TRBV7-9
CDR3 DNA: TGTGCCAGCAGCATCTACAGGACGGAGACCCAGTACTTC
CDR3 protein: CASSIYRTETQYF

D gene: TRBD1
clone size: many
J gene: TRBJ2-7
V gene: TRBV28
CDR3 DNA: TGTGCCAGCAGTGGCGCCGGGACAGGGCAATACGAGCAGTACTTC
CDR3 protein: CASSGAGTGQYEQYF

D gene: TRBD1
clone size: many
J gene: TRBJ2-7
V gene: TRBV12-3/TRBV12-4
CDR3 DNA: TGTGCCAGCAGTGGGGACAGGTACGAGCAGTACTTC
CDR3 protein: CASSGDRYEQYF

D gene: TRBD1
clone size: few
J gene: TRBJ1-2
V gene: TRBV7-9
CDR3 DNA: TGTGCCGCCCTGACAGGGCCCTATGGCTACACCTTC
CDR3 protein: CAALTGPYGYTF

D gene: TRBD1
clone size: -
J gene: TRBJ2-6
V gene: TRBV7-9
CDR3 DNA: TGTGCCAGCAGCCCCCCTAGGGACAGGGGATCTGGGGCCAACGTCCTGACTTTC
CDR3 protein: CASSPPRDRGSGANVLTF

D gene: TRBD2
clone size: -
J gene: TRBJ2-3
V gene: TRBV7-2
CDR3 DNA: TGTGCCAGCAGCTTAGCGGGGACTAGCGGGAGTGGCACAGATACGCAGTATTTT
CDR3 protein: CASSLAGTSGSGTDTQYF

D gene: -
clone size: -
J gene: TRBJ1-5
V gene: TRBV19
CDR3 DNA: TGTGCCAGTAGTCCCAACAGGGTAGCTCAGCCCCAGCATTTT
CDR3 protein: CASSPNRVAQPQHF

D gene: -
clone size: -
J gene: TRBJ2-5
V gene: TRBV2
CDR3 DNA: -
CDR3 protein: CASILGGGFQETQYF

D gene: -
clone size: many
J gene: TRBJ2-7
V gene: TRBV7-2
CDR3 DNA: TGTGCCAGCAGCGTTAGTAGAGGATCCACCTACGAGCAGTACTTC
CDR3 protein: CASSVSRGSTYEQYF

D gene: TRBD1
clone size: -
J gene: TRBJ2-5
V gene: TRBV15
CDR3 DNA: TGTGCCACCAGCAGAGCTCGGGGGACAGGCCAAGAGACCCAGTACTTC
CDR3 protein: CATSRARGTGQETQYF

D gene: TRBD2
clone size: few
J gene: TRBJ2-3
V gene: TRBV7-9
CDR3 DNA: TGTGCCAGCAGCTCGAACGGGGGGGTTGAGCGGGCCGGCACAGATACGCAGTATTTT
CDR3 protein: CASSSNGGVERAGTDTQYF